The clone carrying this T cell receptor beta chain has just a few counts. V shed 6 bases, J shed 5 bases, and the junction held 7 bases outside the gene matches. This CDR3 has 13 amino acids. The germline gives CDR1 SEHNR, CDR2 FQNEAQ (reference sequence). Several immunoSEQ 96-well plates shared each subset's DNA, each plate a replicate. Only in-frame clones appear in the TCRdb table, and some are missing; sequencing was by immunoSEQ multiplex PCR. The repertoire has 520,000 or so clones, about four fifths of them found once; the top ten carry 10% to 15%. The sample is drawn from a study of shared clonotypes between healthy human individuals.

The V call is TRBV7-9, the J call TRBJ2-7; 7 nucleotides align to TRBD1. The source is a woman between 40 and 50 years old in good health. Some clones in this sample may be carry-over from other donors' samples. Sequencing was done on a sample of PBMCs. This CDR3 is CASSARDRDEQYF. The CDR3 DNA reads as TGTGCCAGCAGTGCCCGAGACAGGGACGAGCAGTACTTC. Complete variable domain (other parts from reference TRBV7-9 and TRBJ2-7): DTGVSQNPRHKITKRGQNVTFRCDPISEHNRLYWYRQTLGQGPEFLTYFQNEAQLEKSRLLSDRFSAERPKGSFSTLEIQRTEQGDSAMYLCASSARDRDEQYFGPGTRLTVT.